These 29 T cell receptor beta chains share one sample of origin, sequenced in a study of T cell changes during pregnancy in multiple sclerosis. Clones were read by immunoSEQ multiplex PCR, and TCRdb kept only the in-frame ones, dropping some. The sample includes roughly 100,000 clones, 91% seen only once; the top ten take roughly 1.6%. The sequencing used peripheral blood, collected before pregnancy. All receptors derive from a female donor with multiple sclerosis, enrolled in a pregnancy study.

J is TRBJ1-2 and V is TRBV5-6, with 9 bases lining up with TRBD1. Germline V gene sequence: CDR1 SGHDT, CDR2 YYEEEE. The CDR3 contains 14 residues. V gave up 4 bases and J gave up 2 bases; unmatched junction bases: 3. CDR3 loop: CASSPGTGNYGYTF. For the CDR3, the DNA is TGTGCCAGCAGCCCCGGGACAGGGAACTATGGCTACACCTTC.

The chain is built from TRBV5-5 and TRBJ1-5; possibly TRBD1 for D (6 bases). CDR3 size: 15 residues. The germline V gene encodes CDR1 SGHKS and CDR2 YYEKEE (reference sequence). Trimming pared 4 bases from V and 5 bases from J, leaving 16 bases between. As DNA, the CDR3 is TGTGCCAGCAGCCCTCATGACAGGAGTGATCAGCCCCAGCATTTT. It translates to CASSPHDRSDQPQHF.

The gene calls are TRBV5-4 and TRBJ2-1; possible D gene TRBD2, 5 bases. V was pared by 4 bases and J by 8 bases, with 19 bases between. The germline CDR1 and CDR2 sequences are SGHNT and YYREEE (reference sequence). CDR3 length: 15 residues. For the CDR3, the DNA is TGTGCCAGCAGCCAAGATGCTCATCCGAGGGATGAGCAGTTCTTC. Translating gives CASSQDAHPRDEQFF.

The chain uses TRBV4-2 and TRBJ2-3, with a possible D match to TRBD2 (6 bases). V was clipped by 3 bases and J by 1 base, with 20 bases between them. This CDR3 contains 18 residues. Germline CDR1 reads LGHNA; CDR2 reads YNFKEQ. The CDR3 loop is CASSHPPGTSGRTDTQYF. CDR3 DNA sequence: TGTGCCAGCAGCCATCCACCTGGGACTTCCGGCCGCACAGATACGCAGTATTTT.

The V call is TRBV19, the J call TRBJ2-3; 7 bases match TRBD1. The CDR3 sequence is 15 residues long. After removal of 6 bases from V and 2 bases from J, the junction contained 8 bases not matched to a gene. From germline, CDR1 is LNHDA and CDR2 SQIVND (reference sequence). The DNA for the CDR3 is TGTGCCAGTAGCCTACGGGACAGTGACACAGATACGCAGTATTTT. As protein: CASSLRDSDTDTQYF. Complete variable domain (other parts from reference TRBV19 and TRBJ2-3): DGGITQSPKYLFRKEGQNVTLSCEQNLNHDAMYWYRQDPGQGLRLIYYSQIVNDFQKGDIAEGYSVSREKKESFPLTVTSAQKNPTAFYLCASSLRDSDTDTQYFGPGTRLTVL.

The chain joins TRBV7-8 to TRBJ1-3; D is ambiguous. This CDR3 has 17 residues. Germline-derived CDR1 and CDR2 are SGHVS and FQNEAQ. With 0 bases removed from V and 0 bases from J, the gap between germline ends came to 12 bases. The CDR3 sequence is CASSLAYDILSGNTIYF. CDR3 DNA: TGTGCCAGCAGCTTAGCCTATGACATCCTCTCTGGAAACACCATATATTTT.

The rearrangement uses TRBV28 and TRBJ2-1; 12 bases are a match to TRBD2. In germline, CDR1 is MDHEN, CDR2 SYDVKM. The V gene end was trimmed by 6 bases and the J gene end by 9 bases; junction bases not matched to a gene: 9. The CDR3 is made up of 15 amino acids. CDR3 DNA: TGTGCCAGCAGATCTCTAGCGGGGGGGGACGGTGAGCAGTTCTTC. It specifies CASRSLAGGDGEQFF.

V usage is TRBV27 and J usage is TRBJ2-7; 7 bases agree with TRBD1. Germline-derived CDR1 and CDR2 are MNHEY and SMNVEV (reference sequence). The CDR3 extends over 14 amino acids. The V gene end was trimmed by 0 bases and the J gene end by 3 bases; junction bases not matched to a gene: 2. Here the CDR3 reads CASSLSGGGYEQYF. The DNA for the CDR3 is TGTGCCAGCAGTTTATCAGGGGGCGGCTACGAGCAGTACTTC.

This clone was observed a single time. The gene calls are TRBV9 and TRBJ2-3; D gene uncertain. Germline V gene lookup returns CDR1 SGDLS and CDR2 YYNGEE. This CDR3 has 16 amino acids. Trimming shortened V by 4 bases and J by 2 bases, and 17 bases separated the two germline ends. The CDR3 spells CASSPPRLDLTDTQYF. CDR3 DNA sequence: TGTGCCAGCAGCCCCCCTCGCCTAGACCTCACAGATACGCAGTATTTT.

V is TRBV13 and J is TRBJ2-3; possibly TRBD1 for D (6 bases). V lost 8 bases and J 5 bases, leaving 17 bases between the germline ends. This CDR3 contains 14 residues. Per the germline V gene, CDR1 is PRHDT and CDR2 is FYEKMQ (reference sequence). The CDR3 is CASGRDMLKDTQYF. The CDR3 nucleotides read TGTGCCAGCGGCCGGGACATGCTGAAAGATACGCAGTATTTT.

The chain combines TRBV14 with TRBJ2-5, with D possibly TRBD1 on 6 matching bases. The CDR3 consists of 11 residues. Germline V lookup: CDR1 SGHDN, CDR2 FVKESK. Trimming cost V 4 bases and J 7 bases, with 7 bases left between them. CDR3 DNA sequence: TGTGCCAGCAGCCTAGGGGGGACCCAGTACTTC. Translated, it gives CASSLGGTQYF. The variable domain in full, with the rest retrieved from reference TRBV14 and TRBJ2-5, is EAGVTQFPSHSVIEKGQTVTLRCDPISGHDNLYWYRRVMGKEIKFLLHFVKESKQDESGMPNNRFLAERTGGTYSTLKVQPAELEDSGVYFCASSLGGTQYFGPGTRLLVL.

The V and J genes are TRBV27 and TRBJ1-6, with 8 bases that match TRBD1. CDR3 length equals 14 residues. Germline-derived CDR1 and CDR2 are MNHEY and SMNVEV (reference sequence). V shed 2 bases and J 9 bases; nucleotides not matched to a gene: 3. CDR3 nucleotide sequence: TGTGCCAGCAGTTTACCAGGGGGCGGTTCACCCCTCCACTTT. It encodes CASSLPGGGSPLHF.

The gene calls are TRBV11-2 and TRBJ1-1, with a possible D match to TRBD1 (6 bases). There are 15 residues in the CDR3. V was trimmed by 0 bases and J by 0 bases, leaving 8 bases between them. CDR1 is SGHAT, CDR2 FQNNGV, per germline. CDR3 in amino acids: CASSLEGGLNTEAFF. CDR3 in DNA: TGTGCCAGCAGCTTAGAAGGGGGATTGAACACTGAAGCTTTCTTT.

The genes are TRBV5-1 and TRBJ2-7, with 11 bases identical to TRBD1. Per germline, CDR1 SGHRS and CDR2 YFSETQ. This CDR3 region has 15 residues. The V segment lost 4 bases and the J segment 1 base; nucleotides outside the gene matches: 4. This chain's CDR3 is CASSGRDRGSYEQYF. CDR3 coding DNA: TGCGCCAGCAGCGGCCGGGACAGGGGGTCCTACGAGCAGTACTTC.

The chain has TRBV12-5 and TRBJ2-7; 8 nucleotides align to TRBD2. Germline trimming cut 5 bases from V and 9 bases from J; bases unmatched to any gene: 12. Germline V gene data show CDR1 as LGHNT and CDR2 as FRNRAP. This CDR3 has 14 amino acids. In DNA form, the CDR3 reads TGTGCTAGTGGTCCGGGCGCGGGGGGCGGTCGGCAGTACTTC. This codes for CASGPGAGGGRQYF.

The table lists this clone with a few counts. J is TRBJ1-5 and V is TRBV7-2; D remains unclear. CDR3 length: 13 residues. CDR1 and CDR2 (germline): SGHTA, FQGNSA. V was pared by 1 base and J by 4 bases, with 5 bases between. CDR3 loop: CASSLVSNQPQHF. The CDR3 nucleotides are TGTGCCAGCAGCTTAGTTTCGAATCAGCCCCAGCATTTT.

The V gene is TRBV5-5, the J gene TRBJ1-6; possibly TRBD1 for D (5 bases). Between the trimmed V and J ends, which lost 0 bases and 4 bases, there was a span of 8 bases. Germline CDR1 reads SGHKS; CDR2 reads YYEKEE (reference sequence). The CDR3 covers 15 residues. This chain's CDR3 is CASSLEGVYNSPLHF. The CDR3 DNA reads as TGTGCCAGCAGCTTGGAAGGGGTTTATAATTCACCCCTCCACTTT.

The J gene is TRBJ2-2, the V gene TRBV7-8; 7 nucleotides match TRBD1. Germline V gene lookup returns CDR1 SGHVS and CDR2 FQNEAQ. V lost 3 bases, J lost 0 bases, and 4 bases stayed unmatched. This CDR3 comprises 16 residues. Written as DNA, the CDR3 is TGTGCCAGCAGCTTCGAGGGGGCAGCGAACACCGGGGAGCTGTTTTTT. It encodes CASSFEGAANTGELFF.

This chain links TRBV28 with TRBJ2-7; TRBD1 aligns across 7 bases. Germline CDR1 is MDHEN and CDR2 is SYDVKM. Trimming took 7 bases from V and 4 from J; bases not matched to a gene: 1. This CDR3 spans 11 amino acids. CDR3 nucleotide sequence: TGTGCCAGCAAGACAGGGTACGAGCAGTACTTC. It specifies CASKTGYEQYF. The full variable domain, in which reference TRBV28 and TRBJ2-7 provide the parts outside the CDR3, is DVKVTQSSRYLVKRTGEKVFLECVQDMDHENMFWYRQDPGLGLRLIYFSYDVKMKEKGDIPEGYSVSREKKERFSLILESASTNQTSMYLCASKTGYEQYFGPGTRLTVT.

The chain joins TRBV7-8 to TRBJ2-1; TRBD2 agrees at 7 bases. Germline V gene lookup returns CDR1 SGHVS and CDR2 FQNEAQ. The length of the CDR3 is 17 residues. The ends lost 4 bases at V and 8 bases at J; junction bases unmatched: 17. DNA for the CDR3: TGTGCCAGCAGCTCAAAAACCCTCCTAACTAGCGTGCATGAGCAGTTCTTC. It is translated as CASSSKTLLTSVHEQFF.

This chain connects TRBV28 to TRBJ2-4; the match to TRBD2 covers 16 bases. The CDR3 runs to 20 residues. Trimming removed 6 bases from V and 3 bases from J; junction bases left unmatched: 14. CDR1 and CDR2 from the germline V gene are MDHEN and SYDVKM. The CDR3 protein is CASRSPGLAGGQLVKNIQYF. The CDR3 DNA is TGTGCCAGCAGGTCCCCGGGACTAGCGGGAGGGCAATTGGTCAAAAACATTCAGTACTTC.

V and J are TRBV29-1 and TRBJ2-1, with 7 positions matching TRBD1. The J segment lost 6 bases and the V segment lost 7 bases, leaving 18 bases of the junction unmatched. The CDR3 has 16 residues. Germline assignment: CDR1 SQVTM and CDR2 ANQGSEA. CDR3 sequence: CSAKFGMDRFVNEQFF. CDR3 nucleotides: TGCAGCGCCAAATTCGGGATGGACAGGTTCGTCAATGAGCAGTTCTTC.

The CDR3 sequence is CASSLGGTGANVLTF. In DNA, the CDR3 is TGTGCCAGCAGCTTAGGCGGGACTGGGGCCAACGTCCTGACTTTC. This chain connects TRBV7-8 to TRBJ2-6, with D possibly being TRBD2 (6 bases). Germline loops: CDR1 SGHVS, CDR2 FQNEAQ. V lost 1 base, J lost 2 bases, and 6 bases lay in between. This CDR3 is 15 amino acids long.

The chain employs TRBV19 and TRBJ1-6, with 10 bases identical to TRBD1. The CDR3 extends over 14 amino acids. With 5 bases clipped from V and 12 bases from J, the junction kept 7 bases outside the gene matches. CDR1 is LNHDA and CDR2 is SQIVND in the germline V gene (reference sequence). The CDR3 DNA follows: TGTGCCAGTAGTCAGACAGGGGGCAGGGTACCCCTCCACTTT. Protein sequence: CASSQTGGRVPLHF.

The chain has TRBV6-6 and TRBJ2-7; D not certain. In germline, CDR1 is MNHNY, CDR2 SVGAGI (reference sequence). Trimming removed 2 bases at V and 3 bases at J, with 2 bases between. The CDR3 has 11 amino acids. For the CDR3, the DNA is TGTGCCAGCAGTTACCTCTACGAGCAGTACTTC. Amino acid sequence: CASSYLYEQYF.

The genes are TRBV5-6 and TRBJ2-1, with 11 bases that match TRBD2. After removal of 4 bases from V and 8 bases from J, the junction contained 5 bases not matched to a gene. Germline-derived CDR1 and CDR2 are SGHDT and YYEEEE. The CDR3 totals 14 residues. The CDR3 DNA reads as TGTGCCAGCAGCGAAACTAGCGGGAGTTATGAGCAGTTCTTC. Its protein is CASSETSGSYEQFF.

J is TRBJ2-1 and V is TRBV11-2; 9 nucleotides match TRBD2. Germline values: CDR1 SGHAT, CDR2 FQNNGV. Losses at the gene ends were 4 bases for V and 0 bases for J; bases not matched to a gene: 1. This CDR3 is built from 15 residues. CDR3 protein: CASSSSGDSYNEQFF. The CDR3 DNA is TGTGCCAGCAGCTCTAGCGGGGACTCCTACAATGAGCAGTTCTTC.

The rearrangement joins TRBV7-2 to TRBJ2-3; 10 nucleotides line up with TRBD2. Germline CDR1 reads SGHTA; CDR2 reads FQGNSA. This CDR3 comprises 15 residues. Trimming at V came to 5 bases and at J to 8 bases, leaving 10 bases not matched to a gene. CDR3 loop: CASSLSSGGAGTQYF. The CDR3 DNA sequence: TGTGCCAGCAGCCTTTCTAGCGGGGGTGCAGGTACGCAGTATTTT. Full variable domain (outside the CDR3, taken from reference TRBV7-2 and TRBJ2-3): GAGVSQSPSNKVTEKGKDVELRCDPISGHTALYWYRQSLGQGLEFLIYFQGNSAPDKSGLPSDRFSAERTGGSVSTLTIQRTQQEDSAVYLCASSLSSGGAGTQYFGPGTRLTVL.

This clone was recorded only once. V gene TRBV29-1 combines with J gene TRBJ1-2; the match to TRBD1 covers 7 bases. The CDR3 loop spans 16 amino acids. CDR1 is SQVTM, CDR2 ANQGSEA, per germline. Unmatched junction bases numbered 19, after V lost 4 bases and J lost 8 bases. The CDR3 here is CSVGRRQGPTVEGYTF. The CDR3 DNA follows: TGCAGCGTTGGTAGGCGACAGGGCCCTACAGTGGAGGGCTACACCTTC.